The rows below give T cell receptor beta chains drawn from one sample of a study of blood T cells in healthy people across ages. Each CDR3 protein is one row after TCRdb ran MiXCR on the 5' RACE reads. The sample lists more than 900,000 distinct CDR3 sequences; under 30% were seen once. These data were also filed under a second study, of T cells of mothers and their children.

Sequences were obtained from blood. The source is a girl aged 2-10 years in good health. Both conserved end residues are part of each CDR3. The D gene is left open where the match is weak. The size entry is marked missing in some rows and otherwise reads once, few, many or a size class.

d_gene: .
v_gene: TRBV7-8
j_gene: TRBJ1-4
abundance: .
len: 15
CDR3nt: TGTGCCAGCAGCTTATTTGCGCAGGGTGGTGAAAAACTGTTTTTT
CDR3aa: CASSLFAQGGEKLFF

d_gene: TRBD1
v_gene: TRBV12-5
j_gene: TRBJ2-2
abundance: .
len: 15
CDR3nt: TGTGCTAGTGGTGAAAGACAGGGGGCGGCCGGGGAGCTGTTTTTT
CDR3aa: CASGERQGAAGELFF

d_gene: .
v_gene: TRBV6-6
j_gene: TRBJ2-4
abundance: .
len: 13
CDR3nt: TGTGCCAGCAGTTACAGCCCCAAAAACATTCAGTACTTC
CDR3aa: CASSYSPKNIQYF

d_gene: .
v_gene: TRBV6-6
j_gene: TRBJ1-2
abundance: .
len: 15
CDR3nt: TGTGCCAGCAGTTACTCGTCTCCATTTGTGGGGGGCTACACCTTC
CDR3aa: CASSYSSPFVGGYTF

d_gene: TRBD1
v_gene: TRBV3-1
j_gene: TRBJ2-2
abundance: few
len: 14
CDR3nt: TGTGCCAGCAGCCTGACAGGGATGGTCGGGGAGCTGTTTTTT
CDR3aa: CASSLTGMVGELFF

d_gene: .
v_gene: TRBV20-1
j_gene: TRBJ2-7
abundance: few
len: 12
CDR3nt: TGCAGTGCTAAATTCGGGGGCTACGAGCAGTACTTC
CDR3aa: CSAKFGGYEQYF

d_gene: .
v_gene: TRBV20-1
j_gene: TRBJ2-5
abundance: few
len: 13
CDR3nt: TGCAGCCATCGAAGGGCTGTAGATGAGACCCAGTACTTC
CDR3aa: CSHRRAVDETQYF

d_gene: TRBD1
v_gene: TRBV20-1
j_gene: TRBJ1-2
abundance: .
len: 16
CDR3nt: TGCAGTGCTAGGATGAACACAGGACAGGCCCTCTACGGCTACACCTTC
CDR3aa: CSARMNTGQALYGYTF

d_gene: .
v_gene: TRBV27
j_gene: TRBJ2-5
abundance: .
len: 14
CDR3nt: TGTGCCAGCAGTCCGAAAGGCCTGTGGGAGACCCAGTACTTC
CDR3aa: CASSPKGLWETQYF

d_gene: .
v_gene: TRBV7-2
j_gene: TRBJ2-3
abundance: .
len: 17
CDR3nt: TGTGCCAGCAGCGGCCAACCGGGCTCCTTAGCGCGAGATACGCAGTATTTT
CDR3aa: CASSGQPGSLARDTQYF

d_gene: TRBD1
v_gene: TRBV6-5
j_gene: TRBJ1-1
abundance: few
len: 14
CDR3nt: TGTGCCAGCAGTTCCCTCGCAGGGACAGGGGAGGCTTTCTTT
CDR3aa: CASSSLAGTGEAFF

d_gene: .
v_gene: TRBV6-1
j_gene: TRBJ1-2
abundance: few
len: 15
CDR3nt: TGTGCCAGCAGTGAAGTCAGTTCCCCGAGCTATGGCTACACCTTC
CDR3aa: CASSEVSSPSYGYTF

d_gene: .
v_gene: TRBV13
j_gene: TRBJ2-7
abundance: .
len: 16
CDR3nt: TGTGCCAGCAGCCCCTCCGAAGGGAGAGGGGGCTACGAGCAGTACTTC
CDR3aa: CASSPSEGRGGYEQYF

d_gene: .
v_gene: TRBV5-5
j_gene: TRBJ1-1
abundance: few
len: 12
CDR3nt: TGTGCCAGCAGCTCTCCTGTCCTTGAAGCTTTCTTT
CDR3aa: CASSSPVLEAFF

d_gene: .
v_gene: TRBV29-1
j_gene: TRBJ1-4
abundance: .
len: 12
CDR3nt: TGCAGCGTTGAAAAAGATAGTGAAAAACTGTTTTTT
CDR3aa: CSVEKDSEKLFF

d_gene: TRBD1
v_gene: TRBV5-1
j_gene: TRBJ1-2
abundance: .
len: 15
CDR3nt: TGCGCCAGCAGCGCAACGACAGGGTATGACTATGGCTACACCTTC
CDR3aa: CASSATTGYDYGYTF

d_gene: TRBD1
v_gene: TRBV6-1
j_gene: TRBJ2-7
abundance: few
len: 13
CDR3nt: TGTGCCAGCAGTAAGGACAGGTCCTACGAGCAGTACTTC
CDR3aa: CASSKDRSYEQYF

d_gene: .
v_gene: TRBV20-1
j_gene: TRBJ2-7
abundance: few
len: 14
CDR3nt: TGCAGTGCTAGAGATCTACGGGGTTCCTACGAGCAGTACTTC
CDR3aa: CSARDLRGSYEQYF

d_gene: .
v_gene: TRBV9
j_gene: TRBJ2-7
abundance: few
len: 14
CDR3nt: TGTGCCAGCAGCCCCTGGGACACCCTCTACGAGCAGTACTTC
CDR3aa: CASSPWDTLYEQYF

d_gene: TRBD2
v_gene: TRBV28
j_gene: TRBJ2-1
abundance: .
len: 15
CDR3nt: TGTGCCAGCAGCACGACTAGCGGCCCCTACAATGAGCAGTTCTTC
CDR3aa: CASSTTSGPYNEQFF

d_gene: .
v_gene: TRBV18
j_gene: TRBJ1-2
abundance: .
len: 15
CDR3nt: TGTGCCAGCTCACCACGACTCGACCCCAAGGGTGGCTACACCTTC
CDR3aa: CASSPRLDPKGGYTF

d_gene: TRBD2
v_gene: TRBV13
j_gene: TRBJ2-5
abundance: .
len: 15
CDR3nt: TGTGCCAGCAGCCTAAGACTAGCGGCCCAAGAGACCCAGTACTTC
CDR3aa: CASSLRLAAQETQYF

d_gene: .
v_gene: TRBV5-1
j_gene: TRBJ2-2
abundance: once
len: 12
CDR3nt: TGCGCCAGCAGGGACCACACCGGGGAGCTGTTTTTT
CDR3aa: CASRDHTGELFF

d_gene: .
v_gene: TRBV12-3/TRBV12-4
j_gene: TRBJ1-1
abundance: .
len: 18
CDR3nt: TGTGCCAGCAGTTCGACACACGACGGCCCCCATATGAACACTGAAGCTTTCTTT
CDR3aa: CASSSTHDGPHMNTEAFF

d_gene: .
v_gene: TRBV19
j_gene: TRBJ2-2
abundance: few
len: 13
CDR3nt: TGTGCCAGTAGTAGGGGAAACACCGGGGAGCTGTTTTTT
CDR3aa: CASSRGNTGELFF

d_gene: .
v_gene: TRBV14
j_gene: TRBJ2-1
abundance: .
len: 17
CDR3nt: TGTGCCAGCAGCCAAGATATTGGCCCTTTACTCTACAATGAGCAGTTCTTC
CDR3aa: CASSQDIGPLLYNEQFF

d_gene: TRBD2
v_gene: TRBV20-1
j_gene: TRBJ2-3
abundance: .
len: 15
CDR3nt: TGCAGTGCTAGAGAGGGCGGGGGAGGACCAGATACGCAGTATTTT
CDR3aa: CSAREGGGGPDTQYF

d_gene: .
v_gene: TRBV4-2
j_gene: TRBJ2-1
abundance: .
len: 14
CDR3nt: TGTGCCAGCAGCCAAGAGATGGAATCGCTTGAGCAGTTCTTC
CDR3aa: CASSQEMESLEQFF